Below, 10 T cell receptor beta chains from the same sample are listed, as sequenced in a study of cytomegalovirus exposure and HLA in healthy donors. PCR involved 60 Vbeta and 13 Jbeta primers. The repertoire was sequenced with immunoSEQ multiplex PCR; TCRdb's copy has only in-frame clones and lacks some. The repertoire holds 50,000 to 70,000 clones, with roughly 83% as singletons. Sequenced: PBMCs. These receptors all stem from a human donor in good health.

This chain links TRBV7-9 with TRBJ2-5; TRBD1 agrees at 9 bases. The CDR3 is 16 residues long. Losses at the gene ends were 3 bases for V and 4 bases for J; bases not matched to a gene: 9. CDR1 is SEHNR, CDR2 FQNEAQ, per germline (reference sequence). For the CDR3, the DNA is TGTGCCAGCAGCTTTCCGAAGGGACAGGGAGGAGAGACCCAGTACTTC. It translates to CASSFPKGQGGETQYF.

The rearrangement uses TRBV18 and TRBJ2-5; TRBD1 aligns across 8 bases. The V gene end was trimmed by 4 bases and the J gene end by 1 base; junction bases not matched to a gene: 2. Germline-derived CDR1 and CDR2 are KGHSH and LQKENI. CDR3 length equals 14 residues. The CDR3 sequence: CASSLGQGQETQYF. CDR3 DNA: TGTGCCAGCTCACTCGGACAGGGCCAAGAGACCCAGTACTTC.

The count of this clone is one. The chain uses TRBV29-1 and TRBJ2-1; D unclear. There are 13 residues in the CDR3. The V gene's germline CDR1 is SQVTM and CDR2 ANQGSEA. V shed 4 bases and J shed 3 bases, with 10 bases lying between them. As DNA, the CDR3 is TGCAGCGTTGTACCAGACTTCTACAATGAGCAGTTCTTC. It yields the protein CSVVPDFYNEQFF.

For the CDR3, the DNA is TGTGCCAGCAGTGAAGCAGGGACAGGGCCCTACGAGCAGTACTTC. Encoded protein: CASSEAGTGPYEQYF. The chain joins TRBV6-1 to TRBJ2-7, with 9 bases lining up with TRBD1. J was trimmed by 2 bases and V by 0 bases; bases with no gene match: 2. The germline CDR1 and CDR2 sequences are MNHNS and SASEGT. The CDR3 is 15 residues long.

The CDR3 reads CASTQSYSYQPQHF. In nucleotides, the CDR3 is TGTGCCAGTACCCAATCCTACAGTTATCAGCCCCAGCATTTT. V usage is TRBV19 and J usage is TRBJ1-5; unclear D gene. The germline V and J ends were trimmed by 7 bases and 5 bases, with 15 bases remaining between them. This CDR3 is built from 14 residues. CDR1 LNHDA and CDR2 SQIVND come from the germline V gene (reference sequence).

The genes are TRBV7-6 and TRBJ1-2; 7 positions agree with TRBD1. Trimming at V came to 2 bases and at J to 8 bases, leaving 8 bases not matched to a gene. The CDR3 loop spans 14 amino acids. Germline values: CDR1 SGHVS, CDR2 FNYEAQ. This CDR3 reads CASSLLGQGEGYTF. The CDR3 DNA reads as TGTGCCAGCAGCTTATTGGGGCAGGGGGAAGGCTACACCTTC. The full variable domain, in which reference TRBV7-6 and TRBJ1-2 provide the parts outside the CDR3, is GAGVSQSPRYKVTKRGQDVALRCDPISGHVSLYWYRQALGQGPEFLTYFNYEAQQDKSGLPNDRFSAERPEGSISTLTIQRTEQRDSAMYRCASSLLGQGEGYTFGSGTRLTVV.

The V gene is TRBV5-4, the J gene TRBJ2-1, with 9 bases identical to TRBD1. V lost 4 bases, J lost 7 bases, and 12 bases stayed unmatched. This CDR3 spans 16 amino acids. Germline lookup yields CDR1 SGHNT and CDR2 YYREEE (reference sequence). This CDR3 is CASSTGTGRTKNEQFF. CDR3 nucleotides: TGTGCCAGCAGCACCGGGACAGGGCGAACTAAAAATGAGCAGTTCTTC. Full variable domain (outside the CDR3, taken from reference TRBV5-4 and TRBJ2-1): ETGVTQSPTHLIKTRGQQVTLRCSSQSGHNTVSWYQQALGQGPQFIFQYYREEENGRGNFPPRFSGLQFPNYSSELNVNALELDDSALYLCASSTGTGRTKNEQFFGPGTRLTVL.

Here the CDR3 DNA reads TGTGCCAGCAGTTACTCCCGGGAGACCCAGTACTTC. Encoded protein: CASSYSRETQYF. This sequence joins TRBV6-5 and TRBJ2-5, with unresolved D. V lost 0 bases, J lost 5 bases, and 4 bases lay in between. The germline V gene encodes CDR1 MNHEY and CDR2 SVGAGI. The CDR3 covers 12 residues.

The chain carries TRBV6-1 and TRBJ1-1; tentatively, D is TRBD1 (5 bases). The V end was cut by 6 bases, the J end by 2 bases, with 13 bases between. Germline-derived CDR1 and CDR2 are MNHNS and SASEGT. The CDR3 covers 14 residues. The DNA of the CDR3 is TGTGCCAGCAGGGGGGGACGGCTTAACACTGAAGCTTTCTTT. Its translation: CASRGGRLNTEAFF.

The chain recombines TRBV7-2 with TRBJ2-3, with 13 nucleotides matching TRBD2. Germline V CDR1 and CDR2: SGHTA, FQGNSA. The CDR3 consists of 17 residues. The V gene end was trimmed by 1 base and the J gene end by 1 base; junction bases not matched to a gene: 2. The CDR3 region is CASSLGLAGGRTDTQYF. CDR3 bases: TGTGCCAGCAGCTTAGGACTAGCGGGGGGACGCACAGATACGCAGTATTTT.